A single sample gave rise to the 9 T cell receptor beta chains below, sequenced in a study of control samples from healthy donors and cancer patients. The repertoire was sequenced with immunoSEQ multiplex PCR; TCRdb's copy has only in-frame clones and lacks some. The sample has roughly 100,000 clones, about 90% seen once. The sample taken for sequencing was blood. These receptors were obtained from a young woman in good health.

The chain joins TRBV27 to TRBJ1-5; no reliable D call. In germline, CDR1 is MNHEY, CDR2 SMNVEV (reference sequence). Trimming removed 3 bases from V and 2 bases from J, with 11 bases in between. The length of the CDR3 is 15 residues. In nucleotides, the CDR3 is TGTGCCAGCAGTTTCGGTGGAGTGGGCAATCAGCCCCAGCATTTT. Its protein is CASSFGGVGNQPQHF.

This clone came up once. The chain has TRBV3-1 (or the pseudogene TRBV3-2) and TRBJ2-2; D perhaps matches TRBD2 (7 bases). The CDR3 runs to 16 residues. Germline CDR1 LGHDT, CDR2 YNNKEL (reference sequence). V was cut by 3 bases and J by 4 bases, with 15 bases left in between. The CDR3 bases are TGTGCCAGCAGCCAGGCAGCGGGACATTCCACCGGGGAGCTGTTTTTT. It yields the protein CASSQAAGHSTGELFF.

The CDR3 protein is CASRLTAGYGYTF. DNA of the CDR3: TGTGCCAGCAGGTTAACAGCTGGGTATGGCTACACCTTC. V is TRBV12-3 or TRBV12-4 and J is TRBJ1-2, with D uncertain. The length of the CDR3 is 13 residues. V was pared by 6 bases and J by 5 bases, with 13 bases between.

J is TRBJ2-3 and V is TRBV5-5; D could derive from TRBD1 or TRBD2 (6 bases each). The CDR3 contains 16 residues. The V gene's germline CDR1 is SGHKS and CDR2 YYEKEE (reference sequence). The V gene lost 4 bases and the J gene lost 0 bases, with 15 bases spanning the gap. CDR3: CASSPPGASSTDTQYF. CDR3 DNA sequence: TGTGCCAGCAGCCCCCCGGGGGCCTCTAGCACAGATACGCAGTATTTT.

The rearrangement joins TRBV18 to TRBJ2-2, with 10 bases identical to TRBD1. Germline CDR1 KGHSH, CDR2 LQKENI. The CDR3 has 16 residues. The V gene end was trimmed by 6 bases and the J gene end by 3 bases; junction bases not matched to a gene: 7. The CDR3 loop is CASSPGTGADTGELFF. In DNA form, the CDR3 reads TGTGCCAGCTCTCCCGGGACAGGGGCGGACACCGGGGAGCTGTTTTTT.

The chain uses TRBV21-1 and TRBJ2-5; TRBD2, as called in the table, went unchecked against the DNA. TRBV21-1 is given as a pseudogene. The CDR3 spans 18 residues. CDR3 region: CASSKVVTSGGKQETQYF. DNA for the CDR3: TGTGCCAGCAGCAAAGTCGTCACTAGCGGGGGAAAGCAAGAGACCCAGTACTTC.

Note on this clone: This sample also contains other DNA sequences that code for the same CDR3. The genes are TRBV4-2 and TRBJ1-1, with D maybe TRBD1 (5 bases). CDR3 length: 16 amino acids. Germline CDR1 reads LGHNA; CDR2 reads YNFKEQ. Trimming stripped 0 bases from V and 1 base from J, with 12 bases between. The CDR3 coding sequence is TGTGCCAGCAGCCAAGATCGGGCAGGGTCGAACACTGAAGCTTTCTTT. Amino acid sequence: CASSQDRAGSNTEAFF.

The chain uses TRBV6-6 and TRBJ2-1, with no clear D. The CDR3 is made up of 12 amino acids. The ends were cut back, 7 bases at V and 10 bases at J, with 14 bases in the middle. The germline V gene has CDR1 MNHNY and CDR2 SVGAGI (reference sequence). The CDR3 is CASTTPFGEQFF. DNA of the CDR3: TGTGCCAGCACCACCCCTTTTGGCGAGCAGTTCTTC.

CDR3 in amino acids: CASSYRGGRTGELFF. Here the CDR3 DNA reads TGTGCCAGCAGTTATCGCGGGGGACGCACCGGGGAGCTGTTTTTT. V is TRBV6-2 or TRBV6-3 and J is TRBJ2-2; 7 bases are a match to TRBD2. After removal of 3 bases from V and 4 bases from J, the junction contained 5 bases not matched to a gene. The CDR3 runs to 15 residues. Germline CDR1 MNHEY, CDR2 SVGEGT.